These 17 T cell receptor beta chains were sequenced from one sample in a study of cytotoxic CD8 clonotypes in ibrutinib-treated CLL. Some clones are missing from TCRdb's copy, which holds only in-frame ones; the method was immunoSEQ multiplex PCR. This sample has some 150,000 clones; approximately 75% occur once, and the top ten carry around 30%. The specimen comprised PBMCs, sampled after 12 months of ibrutinib treatment. These receptors were taken from a human donor with chronic lymphocytic leukemia.

The gene calls are TRBV28 and TRBJ1-1; TRBD1 matches 10 bases. The CDR3 is 14 amino acids. V was clipped by 5 bases and J by 7 bases; unmatched bases: 7. Germline V gives CDR1 MDHEN, CDR2 SYDVKM. The CDR3 sequence is CASSPGQGGSEAFF. The CDR3 DNA sequence: TGTGCCAGCAGTCCCGGACAGGGGGGGAGTGAAGCTTTCTTT.

The count of this clone is one. The J gene is TRBJ2-7, the V gene TRBV10-3; TRBD2 matches at 7 bases. CDR1 is ENHRY, CDR2 SYGVKD, per germline. The CDR3 runs to 15 residues. Trimming at V came to 1 base and at J to 2 bases, leaving 5 bases not matched to a gene. The CDR3 DNA follows: TGTGCCATCAGTGAGTTTGGCGGGGGAACCTACGAGCAGTACTTC. It specifies CAISEFGGGTYEQYF.

The chain carries TRBV7-6 and TRBJ2-7; weak D call: TRBD2 (6 bases). Trimming removed 5 bases from V and 2 bases from J, with 16 bases in between. CDR1 SGHVS and CDR2 FNYEAQ come from the germline V gene. The CDR3 consists of 15 residues. In DNA, the CDR3 is TGTGCCAGCAGCCTCGGGACTGATGAAACCTACGAGCAGTACTTC. Protein sequence: CASSLGTDETYEQYF.

Within the sample, this clone is medium-sized. The V gene is TRBV7-9, the J gene TRBJ2-7; D is uncertain. CDR3 length: 15 amino acids. V lost 1 base, J lost 2 bases, and 12 bases lay in between. CDR1 is SEHNR and CDR2 is FQNEAQ in the germline V gene (reference sequence). CDR3 loop: CASSLGAAPTYEQYF. The CDR3 DNA reads TGTGCCAGCAGCTTAGGGGCGGCCCCTACCTACGAGCAGTACTTC. The whole variable domain, filled in from reference TRBV7-9 and TRBJ2-7, reads DTGVSQNPRHKITKRGQNVTFRCDPISEHNRLYWYRQTLGQGPEFLTYFQNEAQLEKSRLLSDRFSAERPKGSFSTLEIQRTEQGDSAMYLCASSLGAAPTYEQYFGPGTRLTVT.

This chain links TRBV19 with TRBJ2-7; TRBD1 matches 8 bases. V gave up 1 base and J gave up 5 bases; unmatched junction bases: 7. The CDR3 contains 15 residues. Germline V gene lookup returns CDR1 LNHDA and CDR2 SQIVND (reference sequence). The CDR3, as DNA: TGTGCCAGTAGTATAGGGGCAGGGGGCTTTAACGAGCAGTACTTC. Residues: CASSIGAGGFNEQYF.

V gene TRBV7-3 combines with J gene TRBJ2-2; no clear D. With 3 bases removed from V and 4 bases from J, the gap between germline ends came to 3 bases. Per the germline V gene, CDR1 is SGHTA and CDR2 is FQGTGA. This CDR3 spans 12 amino acids. CDR3 sequence reads: CASSFVTGELFF. CDR3 nucleotide sequence: TGTGCCAGCAGCTTCGTCACCGGGGAGCTGTTTTTT.

This chain joins TRBV7-2 and TRBJ1-1; D call uncertain. The CDR3 runs 13 residues. Trimming stripped 1 base from V and 4 bases from J, with 7 bases between. Germline CDR1 is SGHTA and CDR2 is FQGNSA. The chain's CDR3 is CASSLERSTEAFF. The CDR3 nucleotides are TGTGCCAGCAGCTTAGAGAGAAGCACTGAAGCTTTCTTT.

V is TRBV7-6 and J is TRBJ1-1; D not certain. The CDR3 has 13 amino acids. CDR1 is SGHVS and CDR2 is FNYEAQ in the germline V gene. V lost 2 bases and J lost 3, with 7 bases in between. This CDR3 is CASSLTVDTEAFF. The DNA for the CDR3 is TGTGCCAGCAGCTTAACGGTGGACACTGAAGCTTTCTTT. The whole variable domain, remainder taken from reference TRBV7-6 and TRBJ1-1, is GAGVSQSPRYKVTKRGQDVALRCDPISGHVSLYWYRQALGQGPEFLTYFNYEAQQDKSGLPNDRFSAERPEGSISTLTIQRTEQRDSAMYRCASSLTVDTEAFFGQGTRLTVV.

The V gene is TRBV4-1, the J gene TRBJ2-1; D gene ambiguous. Trimming took 0 bases from V and 8 from J, leaving 8 bases between them. CDR3 length: 13 amino acids. Germline V lookup: CDR1 MGHRA, CDR2 YSYEKL. In DNA, the CDR3 is TGCGCCAGCAGCCAAGATCCTAGGGATGAGCAGTTCTTC. This codes for CASSQDPRDEQFF.

This clone appeared a single time. The V gene is TRBV28, the J gene TRBJ2-7, with D possibly being TRBD1 (6 bases). Trimming removed 3 bases from V and 0 bases from J, with 15 bases in between. CDR3 size: 16 residues. Looked up from germline, CDR1 is MDHEN and CDR2 is SYDVKM. CDR3 region: CASSLPPTGLSYEQYF. DNA for the CDR3: TGTGCCAGCAGTTTGCCCCCGACAGGACTCTCCTACGAGCAGTACTTC.

This clone has a single count. This rearrangement joins TRBV6-6 to TRBJ1-4, with D unresolved. The CDR3 extends over 15 amino acids. V dropped 5 bases and J dropped 5 bases, with 15 bases sitting between them. Germline loops: CDR1 MNHNY, CDR2 SVGAGI (reference sequence). CDR3 residues: CASSPQARPNEKLFF. CDR3 coding DNA: TGTGCCAGCAGTCCTCAGGCCAGGCCCAATGAAAAACTGTTTTTT.

The genes are TRBV5-1 and TRBJ2-2, with D unresolved. Trimming stripped 0 bases from V and 6 bases from J, with 9 bases between. This CDR3 has 14 amino acids. Germline V gives CDR1 SGHRS, CDR2 YFSETQ. The CDR3 nucleotides are TGCGCCAGCAGCTTGGCTAGGGCCCCCGGGGAGCTGTTTTTT. Translating it yields CASSLARAPGELFF.

The genes are TRBV28 and TRBJ2-1; a possible D gene is TRBD2 (6 bases). The CDR3 consists of 17 residues. Germline V gene lookup returns CDR1 MDHEN and CDR2 SYDVKM. V lost 6 bases and J 1 base, leaving 19 bases between the germline ends. DNA of the CDR3: TGTGCCAGCAGCCCTGGGGGGAGCGGGTCGTCCTACAATGAGCAGTTCTTC. Translation gives CASSPGGSGSSYNEQFF.

V and J are TRBV6-5 and TRBJ1-5, with D perhaps TRBD1 (6 bases). V was shortened by 0 bases and J by 4 bases, with 10 bases between the two germline ends. The CDR3 extends over 15 amino acids. CDR1 is MNHEY and CDR2 is SVGAGI in the germline V gene. The CDR3 sequence is CASSYSGGPNQPQHF. CDR3 sequence (DNA): TGTGCCAGCAGTTACTCGGGGGGGCCAAATCAGCCCCAGCATTTT.

V and J are TRBV28 and TRBJ2-1; 14 positions match TRBD2. The CDR3 runs 16 residues. Trimming took 6 bases from V and 5 from J; bases not matched to a gene: 6. Germline V gene lookup returns CDR1 MDHEN and CDR2 SYDVKM. The CDR3 is CASRSGLAGVHNEQFF. CDR3 bases: TGTGCCAGCAGATCGGGACTAGCGGGAGTACACAATGAGCAGTTCTTC.

The chain links TRBV30 to TRBJ2-2; possible D gene TRBD1, 6 bases. This CDR3 contains 14 residues. Trimming took off 0 bases at V and 5 bases at J, with 10 bases between the two ends. The germline CDR1 and CDR2 sequences are GTSNPN and SVGIG (reference sequence). The CDR3 protein is CAWSVQQGTGELFF. In DNA, the CDR3 is TGTGCCTGGAGTGTACAACAGGGAACCGGGGAGCTGTTTTTT.

V gene TRBV28 combines with J gene TRBJ2-7; no reliable D call. Germline lookup yields CDR1 MDHEN and CDR2 SYDVKM. V shed 8 bases and J shed 3 bases, with 14 bases lying between them. This CDR3 comprises 13 residues. The CDR3 loop is CASLDVNYYEQYF. The CDR3 DNA follows: TGTGCCAGCTTGGATGTCAATTACTACGAGCAGTACTTC.